This T cell receptor beta chain was recorded in a study of tumor T cells in aggressive B-cell lymphoma listed by TCRdb under 2017. Comments on this clone: The antigen it recognizes is unknown. The sample holds no much larger clone one base away, and base qualities are not on file.

According to the germline V gene, CDR1 reads MGHDK and CDR2 reads SYGVNS. Taken from cysteine to phenylalanine, the CDR3 has 15 residues. Only CDR3 DNA is held: 45 bases, read in frame from base 1. Ends trimmed: V by 10 bases, J by 0 bases; bases unmatched to a gene: 8. Receptors were amplified or captured by the immunoSEQ multiplex PCR assay. Here the immuneACCESS table is served through TCRdb, limited to in-frame sequences with V and J called. Missing clones are a known gap in these copies; in checked studies unresolved V genes cover under half, and the rest lacks a known reason. This sample holds thousands of clones; about 85% were observed only once. The ten biggest clones cover about 3.6% of the sample.

The receptor was derived from an adult with diffuse large B cell lymphoma. The sample taken for sequencing was tumor tissue. Here the chain combines TRBV25-1 and TRBJ2-4; TRBD2 lines up with 8 middle nucleotides. The DNA is TGTGCCACCCCCCGGCTAGCGGGAGCCAAAAACATTCAGTACTTC. This is translated as CATPRLAGAKNIQYF.